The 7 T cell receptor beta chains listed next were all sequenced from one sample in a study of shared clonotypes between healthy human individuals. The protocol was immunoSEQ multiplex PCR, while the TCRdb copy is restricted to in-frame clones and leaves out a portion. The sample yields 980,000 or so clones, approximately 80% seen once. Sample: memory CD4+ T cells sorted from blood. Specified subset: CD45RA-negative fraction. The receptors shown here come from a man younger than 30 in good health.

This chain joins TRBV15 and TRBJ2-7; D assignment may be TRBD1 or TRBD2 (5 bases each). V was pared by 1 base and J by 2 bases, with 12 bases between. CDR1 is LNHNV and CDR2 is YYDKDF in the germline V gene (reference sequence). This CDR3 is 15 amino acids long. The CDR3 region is CATSRAGQLPYEQYF. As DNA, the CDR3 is TGTGCCACCAGCAGAGCGGGGCAGTTGCCCTACGAGCAGTACTTC.

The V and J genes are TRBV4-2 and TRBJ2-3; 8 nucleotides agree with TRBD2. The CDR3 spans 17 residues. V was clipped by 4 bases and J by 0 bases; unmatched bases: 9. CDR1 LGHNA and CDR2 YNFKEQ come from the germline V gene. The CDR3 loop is CASSPLQGGGSTDTQYF. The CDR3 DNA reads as TGTGCCAGCAGCCCCCTCCAGGGCGGGGGGAGCACAGATACGCAGTATTTT.

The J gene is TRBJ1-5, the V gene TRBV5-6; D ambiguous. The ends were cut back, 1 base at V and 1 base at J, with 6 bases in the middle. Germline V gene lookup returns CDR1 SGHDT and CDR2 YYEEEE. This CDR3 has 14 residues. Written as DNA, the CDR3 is TGTGCCAGCAGCTTGCGGCAGAGCAATCAGCCCCAGCATTTT. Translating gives CASSLRQSNQPQHF.

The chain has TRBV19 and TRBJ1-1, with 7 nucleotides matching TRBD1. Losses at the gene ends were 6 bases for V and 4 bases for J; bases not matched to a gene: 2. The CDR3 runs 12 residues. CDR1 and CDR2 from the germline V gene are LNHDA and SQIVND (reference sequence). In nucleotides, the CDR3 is TGTGCCAGTAGCCGACAGGGCACTGAAGCTTTCTTT. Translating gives CASSRQGTEAFF. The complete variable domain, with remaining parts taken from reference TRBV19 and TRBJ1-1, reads DGGITQSPKYLFRKEGQNVTLSCEQNLNHDAMYWYRQDPGQGLRLIYYSQIVNDFQKGDIAEGYSVSREKKESFPLTVTSAQKNPTAFYLCASSRQGTEAFFGQGTRLTVV.

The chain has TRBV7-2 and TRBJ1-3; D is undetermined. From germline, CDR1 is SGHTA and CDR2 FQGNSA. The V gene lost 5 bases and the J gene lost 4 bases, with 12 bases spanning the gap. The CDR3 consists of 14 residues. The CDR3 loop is CASSLPAGGNTIYF. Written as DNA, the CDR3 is TGTGCCAGCAGCCTTCCGGCCGGCGGAAACACCATATATTTT. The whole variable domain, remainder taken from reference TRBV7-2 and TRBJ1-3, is GAGVSQSPSNKVTEKGKDVELRCDPISGHTALYWYRQSLGQGLEFLIYFQGNSAPDKSGLPSDRFSAERTGGSVSTLTIQRTQQEDSAVYLCASSLPAGGNTIYFGEGSWLTVV.

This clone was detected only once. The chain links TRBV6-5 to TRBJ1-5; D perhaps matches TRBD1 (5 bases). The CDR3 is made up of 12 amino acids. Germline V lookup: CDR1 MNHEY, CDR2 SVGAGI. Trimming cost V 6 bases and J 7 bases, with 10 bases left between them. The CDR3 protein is CASSSGTQPQHF. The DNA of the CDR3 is TGTGCCAGCAGCTCAGGGACCCAGCCCCAGCATTTT.

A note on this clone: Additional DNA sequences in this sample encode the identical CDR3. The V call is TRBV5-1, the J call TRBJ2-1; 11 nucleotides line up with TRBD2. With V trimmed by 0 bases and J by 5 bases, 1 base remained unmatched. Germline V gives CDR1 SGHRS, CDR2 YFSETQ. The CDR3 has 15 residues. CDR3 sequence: CASSLVGLADNEQFF. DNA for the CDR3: TGCGCCAGCAGCTTGGTGGGACTAGCGGACAATGAGCAGTTCTTC. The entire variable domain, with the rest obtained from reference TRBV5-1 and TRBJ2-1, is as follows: KAGVTQTPRYLIKTRGQQVTLSCSPISGHRSVSWYQQTPGQGLQFLFEYFSETQRNKGNFPGRFSGRQFSNSRSEMNVSTLELGDSALYLCASSLVGLADNEQFFGPGTRLTVL.